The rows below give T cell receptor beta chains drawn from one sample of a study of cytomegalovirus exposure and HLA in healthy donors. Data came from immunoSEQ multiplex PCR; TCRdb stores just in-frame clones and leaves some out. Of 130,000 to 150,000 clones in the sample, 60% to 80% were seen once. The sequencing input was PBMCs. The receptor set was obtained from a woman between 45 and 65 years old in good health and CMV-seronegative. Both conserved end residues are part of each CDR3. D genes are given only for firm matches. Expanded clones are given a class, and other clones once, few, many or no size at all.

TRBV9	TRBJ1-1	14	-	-	CASSVSSMNTEAFF	TGTGCCAGCAGCGTATCATCAATGAACACTGAAGCTTTCTTT
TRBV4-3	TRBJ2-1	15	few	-	CASSQGRTGYNEQFF	TGCGCCAGCAGCCAGGGGAGGACAGGCTACAATGAGCAGTTCTTC
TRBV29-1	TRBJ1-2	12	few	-	CSVVGGDYGYTF	TGCAGCGTTGTGGGAGGAGACTATGGCTACACCTTC
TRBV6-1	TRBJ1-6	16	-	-	CASSEDWQGANSPLHF	TGTGCCAGCAGTGAAGACTGGCAGGGCGCGAATTCACCCCTCCACTTT
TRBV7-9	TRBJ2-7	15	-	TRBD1	CASSLAGQGAYEQYF	TGTGCCAGCAGCTTAGCGGGACAGGGGGCCTACGAGCAGTACTTC
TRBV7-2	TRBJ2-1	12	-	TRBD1	CASSFTDRELFF	TGTGCCAGCAGCTTTACGGACAGGGAACTGTTCTTC
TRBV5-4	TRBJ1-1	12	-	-	CASSSGTTEAFF	TGTGCCAGCAGCTCCGGGACAACCGAAGCTTTCTTT
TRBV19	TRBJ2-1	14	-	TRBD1	CASNPGQGQVEQFF	TGTGCCAGTAACCCGGGACAGGGGCAGGTTGAGCAGTTCTTC
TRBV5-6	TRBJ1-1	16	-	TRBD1	CASSDRQGGLNTEAFF	TGTGCCAGCAGCGATAGACAGGGGGGACTGAACACTGAAGCTTTCTTT
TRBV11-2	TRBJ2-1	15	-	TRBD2	CASSRTSGGADEQFF	TGTGCCAGCAGCCGTACTAGCGGGGGGGCCGATGAGCAGTTCTTC
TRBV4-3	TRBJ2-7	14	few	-	CASSQDPRGNEQYF	TGCGCCAGCAGCCAAGATCCCAGGGGTAACGAGCAGTACTTC
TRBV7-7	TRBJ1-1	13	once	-	CASSSTVNTEAFF	TGTGCTAGCAGCAGTACGGTGAACACTGAAGCTTTCTTT
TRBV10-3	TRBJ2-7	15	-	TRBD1	CAISEPGQGRYEQYF	TGTGCCATCAGTGAACCGGGACAGGGACGTTACGAGCAGTACTTC
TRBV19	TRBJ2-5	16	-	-	CASSSRGTPDGETQYF	TGTGCCAGTAGTAGTCGGGGGACGCCTGACGGGGAGACCCAGTACTTC
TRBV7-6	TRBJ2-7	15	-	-	CASSTQDSKSYEQYF	TGTGCCAGCAGTACGCAGGACTCTAAATCCTACGAGCAGTACTTC
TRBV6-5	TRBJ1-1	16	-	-	CASSYRSDRMNTEAFF	TGTGCCAGCAGTTACCGGTCCGACAGGATGAACACTGAAGCTTTCTTT
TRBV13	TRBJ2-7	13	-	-	CASSLGTAYEQYF	TGTGCCAGCAGCTTAGGGACAGCCTACGAGCAGTACTTC
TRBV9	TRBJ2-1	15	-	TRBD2	CASTVGLAVYNEQFF	TGTGCCAGCACCGTAGGGCTAGCGGTCTACAATGAGCAGTTCTTC
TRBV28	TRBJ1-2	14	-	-	CASSLTADNYGYTF	TGTGCCAGCAGTCTGACAGCAGATAACTATGGCTACACCTTC
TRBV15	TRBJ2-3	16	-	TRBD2	CATSREQAGGPDTQYF	TGTGCCACCAGCAGAGAGCAAGCGGGGGGACCAGATACGCAGTATTTT
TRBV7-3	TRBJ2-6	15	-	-	CASSPVLSGANVLTF	TGTGCCAGCAGCCCTGTCCTCTCTGGGGCCAACGTCCTGACTTTC
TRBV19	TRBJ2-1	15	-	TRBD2	CASSRLAGGDNEQFF	TGTGCCAGTAGTAGACTAGCGGGGGGGGACAATGAGCAGTTCTTC
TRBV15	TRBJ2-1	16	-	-	CATSRDRGASYNEQFF	TGTGCCACCAGCAGAGATCGGGGGGCTTCCTACAATGAGCAGTTCTTC
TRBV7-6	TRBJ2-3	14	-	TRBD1	CASSLRQGTDTQYF	TGTGCCAGCAGCCTTCGACAGGGGACAGATACGCAGTATTTT
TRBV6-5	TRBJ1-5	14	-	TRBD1	CASAKGTGRQPQHF	TGTGCCAGCGCCAAAGGGACAGGGAGGCAGCCCCAGCATTTT
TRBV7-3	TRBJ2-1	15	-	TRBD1	CASSPTGTENNEQFF	TGTGCCAGCAGCCCCACCGGGACAGAGAACAATGAGCAGTTCTTC
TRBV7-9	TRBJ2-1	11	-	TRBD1	CASEGTVEQFF	TGTGCCAGCGAGGGGACAGTTGAGCAGTTCTTC
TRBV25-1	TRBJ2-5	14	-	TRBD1	CASRLTGGLETQYF	TGTGCCAGCAGACTAACAGGGGGCTTGGAGACCCAGTACTTC
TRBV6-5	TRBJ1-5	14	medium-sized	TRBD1	CASGDRDSNQPQHF	TGTGCCAGCGGCGACAGGGATAGCAATCAGCCCCAGCATTTT
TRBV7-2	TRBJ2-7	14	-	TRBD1	CASSSGTGRYEQYF	TGTGCCAGCAGCTCCGGGACAGGTCGCTACGAGCAGTACTTC
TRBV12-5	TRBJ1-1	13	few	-	CASGLAWNTEAFF	TGTGCTAGTGGTTTGGCTTGGAACACTGAAGCTTTCTTT
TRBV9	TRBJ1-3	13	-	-	CASSVGQADTIYF	TGTGCCAGCAGCGTAGGACAGGCGGACACCATATATTTT
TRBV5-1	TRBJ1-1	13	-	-	CASRQDLNTEAFF	TGCGCCAGCAGACAGGACCTGAACACTGAAGCTTTCTTT
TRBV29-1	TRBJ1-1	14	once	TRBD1	CSVVRQGLSTEAFF	TGCAGCGTTGTTCGACAGGGCCTTTCTACTGAAGCTTTCTTT
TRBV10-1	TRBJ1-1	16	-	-	CASSESTRGVNTEAFF	TGCGCCAGCAGTGAGTCGACCCGGGGTGTGAACACTGAAGCTTTCTTT
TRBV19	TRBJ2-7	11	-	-	CASSLGREQYF	TGTGCCAGTAGTCTAGGCAGGGAGCAGTACTTC
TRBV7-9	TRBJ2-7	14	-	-	CASSLSVAGAEQYF	TGTGCCAGCAGCTTATCGGTAGCCGGCGCGGAGCAGTACTTC
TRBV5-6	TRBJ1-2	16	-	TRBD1	CASSFSWTGRNYGYTF	TGTGCCAGCAGCTTTTCCTGGACAGGGAGGAACTATGGCTACACCTTC
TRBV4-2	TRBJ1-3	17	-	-	CASSQEPPRSSGNTIYF	TGTGCCAGCAGCCAAGAGCCCCCCAGAAGCTCTGGAAACACCATATATTTT
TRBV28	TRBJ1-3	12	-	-	CASRWTGGAIYF	TGTGCCAGCAGGTGGACGGGGGGAGCCATATATTTT
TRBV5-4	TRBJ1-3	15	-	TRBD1	CASSSGQGSGNTIYF	TGTGCCAGCAGCTCAGGACAGGGCTCTGGAAACACCATATATTTT
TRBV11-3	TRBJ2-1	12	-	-	CASSLVENEQFF	TGTGCCAGCAGCTTAGTGGAGAATGAGCAGTTCTTC
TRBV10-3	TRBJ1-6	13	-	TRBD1	CATTGVDNSPLHF	TGTGCCACAACAGGGGTAGATAATTCACCCCTCCACTTT
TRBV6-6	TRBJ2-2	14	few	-	CASSASQGAGELFF	TGTGCCAGCAGCGCCTCACAGGGTGCAGGGGAGCTGTTTTTT
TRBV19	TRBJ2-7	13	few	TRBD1	CASSSGTGTEQYF	TGTGCCAGTAGTAGCGGGACAGGGACCGAGCAGTACTTC
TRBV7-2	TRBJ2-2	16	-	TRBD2	CASSLEGGQPTGELFF	TGTGCCAGCAGCTTAGAGGGAGGGCAACCCACCGGGGAGCTGTTTTTT
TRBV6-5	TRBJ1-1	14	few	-	CASRSVIMNTEAFF	TGTGCCAGCAGGTCAGTGATTATGAACACTGAAGCTTTCTTT
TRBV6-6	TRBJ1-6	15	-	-	CASSYDGGGYSPLHF	TGTGCCAGCAGTTACGACGGAGGAGGTTATTCACCCCTCCACTTT
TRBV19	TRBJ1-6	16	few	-	CASTLTYTGYNSPLHF	TGTGCCAGTACTCTGACATATACGGGGTATAATTCACCCCTCCACTTT
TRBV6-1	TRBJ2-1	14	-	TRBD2	CAGRTSGGSSEQFF	TGTGCCGGTCGGACTAGCGGGGGGTCGAGTGAGCAGTTCTTC
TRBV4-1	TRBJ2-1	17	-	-	CASSQDYRTTQAREQFF	TGCGCCAGCAGCCAAGATTATCGGACTACTCAAGCAAGAGAGCAGTTCTTC
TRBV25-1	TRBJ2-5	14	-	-	CASSDWTVQETQYF	TGTGCCAGCAGTGACTGGACAGTCCAAGAGACCCAGTACTTC
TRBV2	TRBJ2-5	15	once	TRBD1	CASIHGGQGKETQYF	TGTGCCAGCATTCACGGGGGACAGGGGAAGGAGACCCAGTACTTC
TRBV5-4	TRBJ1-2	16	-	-	CASSSDIGGIAYGYTF	TGTGCCAGCAGCTCGGACATTGGGGGGATAGCTTATGGCTACACCTTC
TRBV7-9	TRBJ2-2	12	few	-	CSSSLEHGELFF	TGTTCCAGCAGTTTAGAGCACGGGGAGCTGTTTTTT
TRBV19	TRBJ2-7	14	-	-	CASTTTISSYEQYF	TGTGCCAGTACTACGACAATTTCTTCTTACGAGCAGTACTTC